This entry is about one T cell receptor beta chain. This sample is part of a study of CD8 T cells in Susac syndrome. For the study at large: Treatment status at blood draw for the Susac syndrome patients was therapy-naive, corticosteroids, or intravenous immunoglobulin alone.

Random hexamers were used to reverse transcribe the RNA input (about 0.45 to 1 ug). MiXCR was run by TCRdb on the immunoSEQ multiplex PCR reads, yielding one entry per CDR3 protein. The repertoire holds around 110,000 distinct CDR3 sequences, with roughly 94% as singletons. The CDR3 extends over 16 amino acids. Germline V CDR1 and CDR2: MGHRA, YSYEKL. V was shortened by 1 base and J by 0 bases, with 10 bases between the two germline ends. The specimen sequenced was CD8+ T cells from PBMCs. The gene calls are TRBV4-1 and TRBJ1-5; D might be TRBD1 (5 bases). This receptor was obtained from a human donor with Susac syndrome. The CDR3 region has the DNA TGCGCCAGCAGCCAAGCGGGACGGTCTAGCAATCAGCCCCAGCATTTT. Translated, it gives CASSQAGRSSNQPQHF.